The sequence of this T cell receptor (beta chain) was determined in a study of blood T cell repertoires in COVID-19. V was trimmed by 0 bases and J by 1 base, leaving 13 bases between them. This CDR3 is built from 16 residues. Germline CDR1 and CDR2: LGHDT and YNNKEL (reference sequence). Cohort assignment relied on participant-reported clinical history. This table comes from immunoSEQ multiplex PCR, and its TCRdb copy is limited to in-frame clones, with some not included. This table has 200,000 to 250,000 clones, approximately 90% appearing once. The chain has TRBV3-1 (or the pseudogene TRBV3-2) and TRBJ2-7; perhaps TRBD1 as D (6 bases). Sequencing was performed on PBMCs or T cells enriched from blood (not recorded which). The receptor was derived from a woman in her twenties or thirties who had recovered from COVID-19. CDR3 sequence reads: CASSQEMGAQSYEQYF. CDR3 nucleotides: TGTGCCAGCAGCCAAGAGATGGGGGCTCAGTCCTACGAGCAGTACTTC.